A single sample is the source of the 24 T cell receptor beta chains below, sequenced in a study of blood T cell repertoires in COVID-19. The protocol was immunoSEQ multiplex PCR, while the TCRdb copy is restricted to in-frame clones and leaves out a portion. The profile covers a few hundred thousand clones, with around 78% appearing a single time and about 5% taken by the ten largest. Sequenced material: peripheral blood. Receptor source: a man aged 55-75 years who had recovered from COVID-19.

The chain uses TRBV19 and TRBJ2-7; D remains unclear. With 5 bases removed from V and 1 base from J, the gap between germline ends came to 15 bases. The CDR3 has 15 residues. The germline gives CDR1 LNHDA, CDR2 SQIVND (reference sequence). DNA of the CDR3: TGTGCCAGTAGTGTCTTGGCGGCGGTTTCCTACGAGCAGTACTTC. Amino acids: CASSVLAAVSYEQYF.

This rearrangement joins TRBV19 to TRBJ2-1, with D perhaps matching TRBD1 (5 bases). The germline V and J ends were trimmed by 0 bases and 10 bases, with 10 bases remaining between them. Germline V gene sequence: CDR1 LNHDA, CDR2 SQIVND (reference sequence). CDR3 length: 13 residues. Here the CDR3 reads CASSIDKGPEQFF. The CDR3, as DNA: TGTGCCAGTAGTATAGACAAGGGGCCGGAGCAGTTCTTC. Based on the CDR3 plus reference TRBV19 and TRBJ2-1, the full variable domain is DGGITQSPKYLFRKEGQNVTLSCEQNLNHDAMYWYRQDPGQGLRLIYYSQIVNDFQKGDIAEGYSVSREKKESFPLTVTSAQKNPTAFYLCASSIDKGPEQFFGPGTRLTVL.

The chain has TRBV2 and TRBJ2-5; 8 bases agree with TRBD1. Germline lookup yields CDR1 SNHLY and CDR2 FYNNEI. V gave up 7 bases and J gave up 3 bases; unmatched junction bases: 7. CDR3 size: 14 residues. The DNA for the CDR3 is TGTGCCAGCACCGGACAGGGAGATAAAGAGACCCAGTACTTC. Its protein is CASTGQGDKETQYF.

This clone was seen only once. The V and J genes are TRBV5-1 and TRBJ2-1; 10 bases fit TRBD1. There are 16 residues in the CDR3. Per germline, CDR1 SGHRS and CDR2 YFSETQ. V was pared by 4 bases and J by 1 base, with 5 bases of the junction left unmatched. The chain's CDR3 is CASSGRDRGSYNEQFF. Written as DNA, the CDR3 is TGCGCCAGCAGCGGAAGGGACAGGGGTTCCTACAATGAGCAGTTCTTC.

This clone was observed once. This chain uses TRBV6-5 with TRBJ1-6; D is uncertain. The V end was cut by 5 bases, the J end by 7 bases, with 15 bases between. CDR1 and CDR2 (germline): MNHEY, SVGAGI. This CDR3 comprises 15 residues. The DNA of the CDR3 is TGTGCCAGCAGTAACCTTGCGGAGATAAATTCACCCCTCCACTTT. Amino acid sequence: CASSNLAEINSPLHF.

CDR3 coding DNA: TGTGCCAGCAGTCCTAGGACAGCTAATCAGCCCCAGCATTTT. Encoded protein: CASSPRTANQPQHF. The J gene is TRBJ1-5, the V gene TRBV27, with a tentative D call TRBD1 (6 bases). This CDR3 contains 14 residues. V was trimmed by 5 bases and J by 4 bases, leaving 12 bases between them. The V gene's germline CDR1 is MNHEY and CDR2 SMNVEV (reference sequence).

V is TRBV7-3 and J is TRBJ2-1, with D perhaps matching TRBD2 (5 bases). The V end was cut by 3 bases, the J end by 9 bases, with 12 bases between. There are 13 residues in the CDR3. Germline V gene sequence: CDR1 SGHTA, CDR2 FQGTGA. The DNA of the CDR3 is TGTGCCAGCAGCTTGTACGAGGGTACTGAGCAGTTCTTC. It codes for CASSLYEGTEQFF.

The chain has TRBV19 and TRBJ1-5, with D unclear. The CDR3 has 13 amino acids. Between the trimmed V and J ends, which lost 2 bases and 1 base, there was a span of 3 bases. Germline V gives CDR1 LNHDA, CDR2 SQIVND (reference sequence). The CDR3 nucleotides read TGTGCCAGTAGTATACAAAGCAATCAGCCCCAGCATTTT. Translated, it gives CASSIQSNQPQHF.

The sample holds a few counts of this clone. The chain recombines TRBV19 with TRBJ2-2; a possible D gene is TRBD1 (6 bases). Germline values: CDR1 LNHDA, CDR2 SQIVND (reference sequence). The CDR3 is 13 residues long. V lost 7 bases and J lost 5, with 11 bases in between. CDR3 nucleotides: TGTGCCAGTATCCCGGACAGAACCGGGGAGCTGTTTTTT. It translates to CASIPDRTGELFF.

The V gene is TRBV11-2, the J gene TRBJ2-5; the match to TRBD1 covers 8 bases. Germline trimming cut 4 bases from V and 4 bases from J; bases unmatched to any gene: 14. Germline V CDR1 and CDR2: SGHAT, FQNNGV. The length of the CDR3 is 17 residues. The chain's CDR3 is CASSYLSTGVRPETQYF. Here the CDR3 DNA reads TGTGCCAGCAGCTACTTATCGACAGGGGTCCGGCCAGAGACCCAGTACTTC.

The rearrangement uses TRBV10-3 and TRBJ1-1; the D gene is possibly TRBD1 (5 bases). In germline, CDR1 is ENHRY, CDR2 SYGVKD. Between the trimmed V and J ends, which lost 3 bases and 0 bases, there was a span of 11 bases. The CDR3 runs to 15 residues. As DNA, the CDR3 is TGTGCCATCAGTGAAATTCGGGACTTGAACACTGAAGCTTTCTTT. This encodes CAISEIRDLNTEAFF.

This chain links TRBV19 with TRBJ2-1; 11 positions agree with TRBD1. There are 15 residues in the CDR3. The germline CDR1 and CDR2 sequences are LNHDA and SQIVND (reference sequence). V trimming: 6 bases; J trimming: 7 bases; junction bases outside the gene matches: 8. This CDR3 reads CASSAGTGGRNEQFF. CDR3 DNA: TGTGCCAGTAGCGCCGGGACAGGGGGTAGGAATGAGCAGTTCTTC. Combining the CDR3 with reference TRBV19 and TRBJ2-1 gives the whole variable domain DGGITQSPKYLFRKEGQNVTLSCEQNLNHDAMYWYRQDPGQGLRLIYYSQIVNDFQKGDIAEGYSVSREKKESFPLTVTSAQKNPTAFYLCASSAGTGGRNEQFFGPGTRLTVL.

V and J are TRBV27 and TRBJ2-5; no definite D call. The V gene lost 6 bases and the J gene lost 7 bases, with 12 bases spanning the gap. The germline V gene encodes CDR1 MNHEY and CDR2 SMNVEV (reference sequence). There are 12 residues in the CDR3. The CDR3 spells CASSPNYGTQYF. As DNA, the CDR3 is TGTGCCAGCAGCCCGAACTACGGGACCCAGTACTTC.

V is TRBV5-1 and J is TRBJ2-3; possible D gene TRBD1, 6 bases. V lost 1 base and J lost 0, with 9 bases in between. CDR1 is SGHRS, CDR2 YFSETQ, per germline. CDR3 length: 15 residues. CDR3 loop: CASSLTTGSTDTQYF. The CDR3 bases are TGCGCCAGCAGCTTGACTACAGGGAGCACAGATACGCAGTATTTT.

The chain is built from TRBV29-1 and TRBJ2-5, with TRBD2 matching over 12 bases. J was trimmed by 5 bases and V by 4 bases; bases with no gene match: 5. CDR1 is SQVTM and CDR2 is ANQGSEA in the germline V gene. CDR3 length: 14 amino acids. CDR3 sequence reads: CSVALAGGWETQYF. The CDR3 DNA is TGCAGCGTTGCACTAGCGGGAGGTTGGGAGACCCAGTACTTC.

Comment on this clone: The limits of the CDR3 on the DNA are not certain, so only TCRdb's listed CDR3 is given. The chain combines TRBV27 with TRBJ1-4; the D call in the table, TRBD1, was not verified against the DNA. The CDR3 totals 17 residues, both ends included. Germline-derived CDR1 and CDR2 are MNHEY and SMNVEV (reference sequence). CDR3: CASRPLWQGRNNEKLFF.

The gene calls are TRBV3-1 (or the pseudogene TRBV3-2) and TRBJ1-1, with D possibly being TRBD1 (5 bases). This CDR3 region has 14 residues. V gave up 4 bases and J gave up 1 base, with 10 bases separating them. Per the germline V gene, CDR1 is LGHDT and CDR2 is YNNKEL (reference sequence). The CDR3 DNA follows: TGTGCCAGCAGCCGAACTACAGGGAACACTGAAGCTTTCTTT. Translating it yields CASSRTTGNTEAFF.

The rearrangement joins TRBV19 to TRBJ1-2; tentatively, D is TRBD1 (5 bases). In germline, CDR1 is LNHDA, CDR2 SQIVND (reference sequence). The V and J ends lost 3 bases and 3 bases respectively, with 20 bases between them. This CDR3 has 17 residues. The CDR3: CASSMHSGGMLDYGYTF. The CDR3 DNA sequence: TGTGCCAGTAGTATGCACTCCGGGGGAATGTTGGACTATGGCTACACCTTC.

There are a few counts of this clone. V is TRBV7-9 and J is TRBJ2-7; TRBD1 aligns across 7 bases. V trimming: 1 base; J trimming: 2 bases; junction bases outside the gene matches: 2. Germline CDR1 SEHNR, CDR2 FQNEAQ (reference sequence). The CDR3 totals 14 residues. Written as DNA, the CDR3 is TGTGCCAGCAGCTTAGGAACAGGGGCCTACGAGCAGTACTTC. It specifies CASSLGTGAYEQYF.

This clone was detected only a few times. The chain combines TRBV5-1 with TRBJ1-1, with TRBD1 as a possible D gene (5 bases). The CDR3 is 14 amino acids. V dropped 1 base and J dropped 3 bases, with 10 bases sitting between them. From germline, CDR1 is SGHRS and CDR2 YFSETQ. The CDR3 reads CASSLIAGDTEAFF. The CDR3 nucleotides are TGCGCCAGCAGCTTGATCGCGGGGGACACTGAAGCTTTCTTT.

This rearrangement joins TRBV28 to TRBJ1-1; no clear D. V was pared by 4 bases and J by 10 bases, with 10 bases between. Germline V lookup: CDR1 MDHEN, CDR2 SYDVKM. The CDR3 extends over 11 amino acids. CDR3 sequence reads: CASSYLSGAFF. In nucleotides, the CDR3 is TGTGCCAGCAGTTATCTGTCGGGAGCTTTCTTT. Combining the CDR3 with reference TRBV28 and TRBJ1-1 gives the whole variable domain DVKVTQSSRYLVKRTGEKVFLECVQDMDHENMFWYRQDPGLGLRLIYFSYDVKMKEKGDIPEGYSVSREKKERFSLILESASTNQTSMYLCASSYLSGAFFGQGTRLTVV.

V usage is TRBV20-1 and J usage is TRBJ2-7; D is undetermined. This CDR3 spans 15 amino acids. Per the germline V gene, CDR1 is DFQATT and CDR2 is SNEGSKA (reference sequence). V was pared by 3 bases and J by 2 bases, with 17 bases between. CDR3 bases: TGCAGTGCTAGTAACACGGGTGTGGCTCCCTACGAGCAGTACTTC. Its translation is CSASNTGVAPYEQYF.

The chain has TRBV15 and TRBJ2-1; TRBD1 matches 12 bases. CDR3 length: 18 amino acids. Germline CDR1 reads LNHNV; CDR2 reads YYDKDF (reference sequence). The V and J ends lost 1 base and 4 bases, in that order; junction bases with no gene match: 8. DNA of the CDR3: TGTGCCACCAGCAGAGGGGAAAGGGACAGGGGGCCATACAATGAGCAGTTCTTC. Its protein product is CATSRGERDRGPYNEQFF.

The chain employs TRBV19 and TRBJ2-5; 8 nucleotides match TRBD1. The CDR3 sequence is 16 residues long. Germline loops: CDR1 LNHDA, CDR2 SQIVND (reference sequence). J lost 4 bases, V lost 5 bases, and 12 bases had no gene match. The CDR3 DNA reads TGTGCCAGTAGTGAACAGACAGGGGTATTGGGAGAGACCCAGTACTTC. Translating gives CASSEQTGVLGETQYF.